This TCR beta chain was found in a study of blood T cell repertoires in COVID-19. The CDR3 is made up of 14 amino acids. From germline, CDR1 is MGHDK and CDR2 SYGVNS. V was pared by 4 bases and J by 5 bases, with 11 bases between. Authors' data handling: It was from reference gene primer amplification that nucleated cell counts were estimated. Sequenced by immunoSEQ multiplex PCR; TCRdb stores in-frame clones only, minus some. That table supplies the V and J calls and clone size; D and trimming were determined from the DNA. The table records about 320,000 clones, under 95% of them present only once. The sequencing sample was made of PBMCs or T cells enriched from blood (not recorded which). The TCR comes from a man between 60 and 75 years old who had recovered from COVID-19. The V gene is TRBV25-1, the J gene TRBJ2-2; tentatively, D is TRBD2 (6 bases). The CDR3 sequence: CASSVPRGTGELFF. In DNA form, the CDR3 reads TGTGCCAGCAGTGTCCCTCGGGGGACCGGGGAGCTGTTTTTT.